This T cell receptor (beta chain) was sequenced in a study of blood T cell repertoires in COVID-19. Study-level background: From T cells, B-cell-depleted T cells, or PBMCs came the material, which was cDNA or gDNA.

The assay was immunoSEQ multiplex PCR, and TCRdb's table has in-frame clones only and misses some. Here the sample spans approximately 150,000 clones, approximately 84% being singletons. The CDR3 contains 18 residues. The ends lost 0 bases at V and 3 bases at J; junction bases unmatched: 12. CDR1 SGHRS and CDR2 YFSETQ come from the germline V gene. Sequenced material: peripheral blood. The sequence was collected from a woman between 45 and 65 years old with COVID-19, enrolled during active disease. The V gene is TRBV5-1, the J gene TRBJ2-5; 9 bases agree with TRBD2. In DNA form, the CDR3 reads TGCGCCAGCAGCTTGGGAGACAGGGTGGCTAGCGGGGAAGAGACCCAGTACTTC. Protein product: CASSLGDRVASGEETQYF.